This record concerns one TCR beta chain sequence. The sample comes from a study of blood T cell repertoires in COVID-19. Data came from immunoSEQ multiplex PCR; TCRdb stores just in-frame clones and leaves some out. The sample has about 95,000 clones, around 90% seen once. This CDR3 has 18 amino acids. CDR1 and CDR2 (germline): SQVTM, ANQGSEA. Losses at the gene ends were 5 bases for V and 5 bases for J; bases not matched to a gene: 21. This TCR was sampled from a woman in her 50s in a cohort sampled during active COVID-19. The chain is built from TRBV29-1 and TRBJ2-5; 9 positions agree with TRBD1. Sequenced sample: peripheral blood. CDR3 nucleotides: TGCAGCGTTAAGAACCGGGACAGGGTATATCTGATTCTCGAGACCCAGTACTTC. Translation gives CSVKNRDRVYLILETQYF.